This T cell receptor (beta chain) was profiled in a study of blood T cell repertoires in COVID-19 (dated by TCRdb to about 2020). For the wider study: Collaborator samples came from the United States, Italy and Spain and covered acute and convalescent phases of COVID-19. Samples were obtained from the ongoing ImmuneRACE study (first 160 participants) and from about 1,300 subjects provided by 6 global collaborators. The material from the prospective study consisted of cDNA or gDNA derived from T cells, B-cell-depleted T cells, or PBMCs. Sample metadata almost always included a de-identified subject ID, COVID-19 status, age in years and sex. The repertoires were released in a freely available public database intended as a resource for research on the immune response to SARS-CoV-2. Subjects who had been exposed to COVID-19, were actively infected with it, or had recovered from it provided the deeply sampled blood TCRbeta repertoires that made up the dataset. Where available, HLA class I and class II types were taken from metadata supplied by the sample provider and were not determined by assay-based typing. Results and caveats for the whole study, not just this receptor: How much clinical and demographic metadata was included differed by source and by participant, and the metadata was provided uncurated.

Worth noting for this clone: Which antigen it targets is not known. No quality values exist for individual bases; no much larger clone is one base distant.

A second Seattle source provided samples from volunteer blood donors who had recovered from COVID-19. Each collaborating institution followed its own protocols to collect whole blood in K2EDTA tubes. For TCRbeta analysis, collaborators shipped samples as frozen whole blood, isolated PBMCs, or DNA extracted from either of those sample types. The immunoSEQ Assay, a bias-controlled multiplex PCR, was used to amplify TCRbeta CDR3 regions from genomic DNA. Per the source publication's procedure: The number of nucleated cells in each sample was estimated by amplification of reference gene primers within the assay. To quantify the absolute abundance of each unique TCRbeta CDR3 rearrangement, sequence reads were collapsed and filtered. Productive Simpson clonality was computed per sample as the square root of Simpson's diversity index over productive rearrangements. This immuneACCESS table, as held by TCRdb, lists in-frame sequences with V and J called but not all clones. Of the missing ones, under half trace to an unresolved V gene in checked studies; the others have no known cause. D and trimming come from the DNA, and the V and J calls and clone size come from that table. The sample table holds 200,000 to 300,000 clones, of which 87% were seen once. Clones ranked in the top ten supply approximately 7.9% of the sample.

Sequencing was carried out using peripheral blood. The TCR originated in a man in his 60s who had recovered from COVID-19.

The CDR3 protein sequence reads: CASSIAGQIYNEQFF. Read as DNA, the sequence is TGTGCCAGTAGTATCGCAGGTCAGATTTACAATGAGCAGTTCTTC. This sequence uses TRBV19 and TRBJ2-1, with the D segment identity uncertain. The germline V gene (reference sequence) provides CDR1 LNHDA and CDR2 SQIVND. V is shortened by 3 bases, J by 4 bases, and the region joining them spans 13 bases. CDR3 length: 15 amino acids, cysteine to phenylalanine. Only the CDR3 DNA stays, 45 bases, in frame from base 1. Joined to the reference TRBV19 and TRBJ2-1 proteins, this CDR3 gives the full variable domain: DGGITQSPKYLFRKEGQNVTLSCEQNLNHDAMYWYRQDPGQGLRLIYYSQIVNDFQKGDIAEGYSVSREKKESFPLTVTSAQKNPTAFYLCASSIAGQIYNEQFFGPGTRLTVL.